These 7 T cell receptor beta chains were sequenced from one sample in a study of shared clonotypes between healthy human individuals. Data came from immunoSEQ multiplex PCR; TCRdb stores just in-frame clones and leaves some out. The sample holds 2 million to 2.5 million clones, about nine tenths seen once. The sequenced sample was naive CD4+ T cells from PBMCs. Described subset: CD45RA+ positively selected. These receptors came from a man aged 18 to 30 in good health. Some clones in this sample may be carry-over from other donors' samples.

This chain connects TRBV6-6 to TRBJ1-2; maybe TRBD1 (5 bases). Germline V CDR1 and CDR2: MNHNY, SVGAGI (reference sequence). The germline V and J ends were trimmed by 11 bases and 7 bases, with 20 bases remaining between them. This CDR3 has 13 amino acids. The CDR3 bases are TGTGCCGGGAACCGGACACCCGGCGGTGGCTACACCTTC. The encoded protein is CAGNRTPGGGYTF.

This clone was observed once. This chain connects TRBV6-1 to TRBJ2-7; TRBD1 aligns across 9 bases. The germline V gene encodes CDR1 MNHNS and CDR2 SASEGT. The CDR3 runs to 14 residues. V trimming: 4 bases; J trimming: 3 bases; junction bases outside the gene matches: 4. The CDR3 spells CASSVETGGYEQYF. CDR3 nucleotides: TGTGCCAGCAGTGTTGAGACAGGGGGCTACGAGCAGTACTTC.

The chain has TRBV9 and TRBJ2-7; no clear D gene. The CDR3 is 14 residues long. Looked up from germline, CDR1 is SGDLS and CDR2 is YYNGEE. With 0 bases removed from V and 3 bases from J, the gap between germline ends came to 10 bases. The CDR3 DNA reads TGTGCCAGCAGCGTAGAAGGGATAGGCTACGAGCAGTACTTC. Residues: CASSVEGIGYEQYF.

The rearrangement links TRBV6-1 to TRBJ2-3; the D gene is possibly TRBD1 (5 bases). Trimming shortened V by 4 bases and J by 2 bases, and 10 bases separated the two germline ends. Germline V gives CDR1 MNHNS, CDR2 SASEGT. The CDR3 is 14 amino acids. In DNA form, the CDR3 reads TGTGCCAGCAGTGTCAGGGTACCCACAGATACGCAGTATTTT. As protein: CASSVRVPTDTQYF.

The chain is built from TRBV5-4 and TRBJ1-2; D is undetermined. Between the trimmed V and J ends, which lost 0 bases and 8 bases, there was a span of 11 bases. Germline CDR1 and CDR2: SGHNT and YYREEE (reference sequence). The CDR3 is 13 amino acids. The CDR3 nucleotides are TGTGCCAGCAGCTTGGCCGCTCTGGGGGGCTACACCTTC. As protein: CASSLAALGGYTF.

V and J are TRBV9 and TRBJ2-3; the D gene is possibly TRBD1 (6 bases). The CDR3 is made up of 18 amino acids. The V end lost 2 bases, the J end lost 0 bases, and 19 bases lay between the germline ends. Germline loops: CDR1 SGDLS, CDR2 YYNGEE. The CDR3 DNA is TGTGCCAGCAGCGTCTTACCAAGGGGGATCCCTAGCACAGATACGCAGTATTTT. It is translated as CASSVLPRGIPSTDTQYF.

The chain carries TRBV28 and TRBJ2-5, with 8 bases identical to TRBD2. The V gene's germline CDR1 is MDHEN and CDR2 SYDVKM. CDR3 length: 15 amino acids. With V trimmed by 3 bases and J by 4 bases, 7 bases remained unmatched. The CDR3 loop reads CASSFGVAGSETQYF. CDR3 nucleotide sequence: TGTGCCAGCAGTTTCGGGGTAGCGGGATCAGAGACCCAGTACTTC.